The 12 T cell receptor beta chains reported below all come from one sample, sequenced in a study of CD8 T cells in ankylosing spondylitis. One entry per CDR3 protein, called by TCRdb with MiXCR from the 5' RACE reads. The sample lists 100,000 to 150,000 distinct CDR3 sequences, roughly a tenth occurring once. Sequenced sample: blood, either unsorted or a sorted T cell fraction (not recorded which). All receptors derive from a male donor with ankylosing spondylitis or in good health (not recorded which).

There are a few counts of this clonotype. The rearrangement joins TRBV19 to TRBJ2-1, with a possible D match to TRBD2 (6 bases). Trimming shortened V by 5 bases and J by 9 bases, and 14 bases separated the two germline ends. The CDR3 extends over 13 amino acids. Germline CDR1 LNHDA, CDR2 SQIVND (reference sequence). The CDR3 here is CASSLLEGSEQFF. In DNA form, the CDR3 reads TGTGCCAGTAGTTTGCTGGAGGGGAGTGAGCAGTTCTTC. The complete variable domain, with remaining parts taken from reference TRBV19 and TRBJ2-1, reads DGGITQSPKYLFRKEGQNVTLSCEQNLNHDAMYWYRQDPGQGLRLIYYSQIVNDFQKGDIAEGYSVSREKKESFPLTVTSAQKNPTAFYLCASSLLEGSEQFFGPGTRLTVL.

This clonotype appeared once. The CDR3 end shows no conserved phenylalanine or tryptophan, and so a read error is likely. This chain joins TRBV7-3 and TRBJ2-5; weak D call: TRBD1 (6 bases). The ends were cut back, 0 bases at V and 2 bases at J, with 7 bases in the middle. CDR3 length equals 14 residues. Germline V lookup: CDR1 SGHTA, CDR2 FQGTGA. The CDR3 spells CASSLTGGQETQYL. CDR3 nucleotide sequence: TGTGCCAGCAGCTTAACAGGGGGTCAAGAGACCCAGTACTTG.

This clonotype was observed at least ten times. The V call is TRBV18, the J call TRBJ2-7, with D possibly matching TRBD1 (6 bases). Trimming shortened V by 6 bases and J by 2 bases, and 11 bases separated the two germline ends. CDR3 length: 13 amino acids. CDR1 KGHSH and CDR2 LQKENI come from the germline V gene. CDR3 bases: TGTGCCAGCTCCCAGCAGGGGACCTACGAGCAGTACTTC. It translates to CASSQQGTYEQYF.

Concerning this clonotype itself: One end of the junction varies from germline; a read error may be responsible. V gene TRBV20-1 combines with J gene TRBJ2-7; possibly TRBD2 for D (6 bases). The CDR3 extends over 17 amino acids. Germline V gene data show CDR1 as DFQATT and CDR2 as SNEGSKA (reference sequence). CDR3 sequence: CCARVGDVKRVPYEQYF. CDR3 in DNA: TGCTGTGCTAGAGTAGGGGACGTTAAGCGGGTCCCCTACGAGCAGTACTTC.

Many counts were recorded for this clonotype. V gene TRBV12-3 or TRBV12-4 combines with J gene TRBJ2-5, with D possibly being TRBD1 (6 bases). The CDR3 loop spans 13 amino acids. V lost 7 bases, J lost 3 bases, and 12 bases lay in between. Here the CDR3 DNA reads TGTGCCAGCACTACCGGACAGAAAGAGACCCAGTACTTC. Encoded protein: CASTTGQKETQYF.

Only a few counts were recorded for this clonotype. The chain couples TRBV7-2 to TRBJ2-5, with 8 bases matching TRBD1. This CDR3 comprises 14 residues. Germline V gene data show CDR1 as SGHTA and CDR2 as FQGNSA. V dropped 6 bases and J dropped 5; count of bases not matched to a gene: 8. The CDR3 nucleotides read TGTGCCAGCAGGCCGGGACAGGTCTTGGAGACCCAGTACTTC. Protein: CASRPGQVLETQYF.

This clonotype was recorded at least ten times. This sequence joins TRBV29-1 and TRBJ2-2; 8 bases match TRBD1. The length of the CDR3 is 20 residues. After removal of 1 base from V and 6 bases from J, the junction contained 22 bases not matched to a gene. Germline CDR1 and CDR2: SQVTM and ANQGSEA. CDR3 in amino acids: CSVEGPGDRQGSGLAGELFF. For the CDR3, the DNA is TGCAGCGTTGAAGGTCCCGGGGACAGACAGGGGTCAGGACTGGCCGGGGAGCTGTTTTTT.

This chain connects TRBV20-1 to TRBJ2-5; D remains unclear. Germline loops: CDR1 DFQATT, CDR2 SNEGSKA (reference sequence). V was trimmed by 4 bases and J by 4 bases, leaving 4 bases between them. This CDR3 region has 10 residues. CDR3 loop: CSATRETQYF. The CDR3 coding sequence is TGCAGTGCTACCCGAGAGACCCAGTACTTC.

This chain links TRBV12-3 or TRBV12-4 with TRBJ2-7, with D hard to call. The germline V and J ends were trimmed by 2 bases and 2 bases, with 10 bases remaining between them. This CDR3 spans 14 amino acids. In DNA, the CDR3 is TGTGCCAGCAGTTTACGCGGCCCCGCCTACGAGCAGTACTTC. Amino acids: CASSLRGPAYEQYF.

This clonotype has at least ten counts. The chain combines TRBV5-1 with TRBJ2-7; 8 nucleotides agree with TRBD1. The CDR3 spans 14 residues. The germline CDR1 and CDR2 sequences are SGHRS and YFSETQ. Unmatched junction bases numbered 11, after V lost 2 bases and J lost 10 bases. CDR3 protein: CASSFGTGGADQYF. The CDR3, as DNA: TGCGCCAGCAGCTTTGGAACAGGGGGTGCCGATCAGTACTTC. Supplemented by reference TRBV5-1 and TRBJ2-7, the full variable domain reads KAGVTQTPRYLIKTRGQQVTLSCSPISGHRSVSWYQQTPGQGLQFLFEYFSETQRNKGNFPGRFSGRQFSNSRSEMNVSTLELGDSALYLCASSFGTGGADQYFGPGTRLTVT.

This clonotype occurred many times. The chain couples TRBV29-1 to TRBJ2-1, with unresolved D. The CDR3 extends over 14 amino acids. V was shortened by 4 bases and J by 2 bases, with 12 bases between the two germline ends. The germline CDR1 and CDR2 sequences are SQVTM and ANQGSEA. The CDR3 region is CSVVARLTYNEQFF. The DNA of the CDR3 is TGCAGCGTTGTAGCCCGCCTTACCTACAATGAGCAGTTCTTC.

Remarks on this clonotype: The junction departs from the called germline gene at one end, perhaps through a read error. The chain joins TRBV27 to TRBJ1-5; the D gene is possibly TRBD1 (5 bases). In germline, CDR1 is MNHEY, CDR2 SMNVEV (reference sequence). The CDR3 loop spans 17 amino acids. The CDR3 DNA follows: TGTGCCAGCAGTAAAGCCCCGACAGCGAATGTCAATCCGCCCCAGCATTTT. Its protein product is CASSKAPTANVNPPQHF.